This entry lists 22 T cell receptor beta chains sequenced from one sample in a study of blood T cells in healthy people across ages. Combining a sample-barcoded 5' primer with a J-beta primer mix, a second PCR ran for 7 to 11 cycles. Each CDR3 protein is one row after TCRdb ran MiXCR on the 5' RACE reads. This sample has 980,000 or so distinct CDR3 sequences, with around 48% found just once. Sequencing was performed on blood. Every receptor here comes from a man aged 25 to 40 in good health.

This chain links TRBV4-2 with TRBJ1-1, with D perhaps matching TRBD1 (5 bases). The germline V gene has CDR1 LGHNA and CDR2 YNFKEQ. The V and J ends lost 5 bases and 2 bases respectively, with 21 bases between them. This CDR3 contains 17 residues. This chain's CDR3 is CASSDKRGQQTNTEAFF. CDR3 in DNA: TGTGCCAGCAGCGACAAGAGGGGCCAGCAAACTAACACTGAAGCTTTCTTT.

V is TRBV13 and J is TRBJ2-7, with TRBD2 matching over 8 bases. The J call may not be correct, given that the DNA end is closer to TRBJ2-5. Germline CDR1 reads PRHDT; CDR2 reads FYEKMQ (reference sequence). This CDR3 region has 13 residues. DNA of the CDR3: TGTGCCAGCAGCTTCGCGGCGGGAGGGACCCAGTACTTC. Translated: CASSFAAGGTQYF.

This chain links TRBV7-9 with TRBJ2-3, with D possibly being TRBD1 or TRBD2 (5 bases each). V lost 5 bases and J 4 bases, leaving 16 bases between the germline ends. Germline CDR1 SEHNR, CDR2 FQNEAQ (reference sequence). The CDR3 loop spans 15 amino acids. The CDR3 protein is CASSPVGEIADTQYF. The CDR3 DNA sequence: TGTGCCAGCAGCCCCGTAGGGGAGATTGCAGATACGCAGTATTTT.

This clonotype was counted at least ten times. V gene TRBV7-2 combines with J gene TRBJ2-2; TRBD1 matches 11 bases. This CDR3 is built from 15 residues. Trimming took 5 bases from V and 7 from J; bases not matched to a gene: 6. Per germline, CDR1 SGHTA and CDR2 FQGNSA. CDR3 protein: CASSPRTGGFGELFF. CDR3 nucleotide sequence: TGTGCCAGCAGCCCACGGACAGGGGGCTTCGGGGAGCTGTTTTTT. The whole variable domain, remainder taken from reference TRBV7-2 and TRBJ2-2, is GAGVSQSPSNKVTEKGKDVELRCDPISGHTALYWYRQSLGQGLEFLIYFQGNSAPDKSGLPSDRFSAERTGGSVSTLTIQRTQQEDSAVYLCASSPRTGGFGELFFGEGSRLTVL.

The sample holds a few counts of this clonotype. The DNA for the CDR3 is TGCTCCTCCCCAGCCCACTATGGCTACACCTTC. This sequence encodes CSSPAHYGYTF. The V call is TRBV29-1, the J call TRBJ1-2; D not certain. CDR3 length: 11 residues. Germline lookup yields CDR1 SQVTM and CDR2 ANQGSEA.

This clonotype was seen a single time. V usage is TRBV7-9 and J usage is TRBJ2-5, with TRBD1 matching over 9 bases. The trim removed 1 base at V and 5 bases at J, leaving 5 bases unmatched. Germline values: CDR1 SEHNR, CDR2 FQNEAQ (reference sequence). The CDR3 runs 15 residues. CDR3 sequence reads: CASSLVQGAVETQYF. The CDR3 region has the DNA TGTGCCAGCAGCTTAGTACAGGGGGCTGTTGAGACCCAGTACTTC. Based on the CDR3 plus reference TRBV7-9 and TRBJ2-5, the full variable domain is DTGVSQNPRHKITKRGQNVTFRCDPISEHNRLYWYRQTLGQGPEFLTYFQNEAQLEKSRLLSDRFSAERPKGSFSTLEIQRTEQGDSAMYLCASSLVQGAVETQYFGPGTRLLVL.

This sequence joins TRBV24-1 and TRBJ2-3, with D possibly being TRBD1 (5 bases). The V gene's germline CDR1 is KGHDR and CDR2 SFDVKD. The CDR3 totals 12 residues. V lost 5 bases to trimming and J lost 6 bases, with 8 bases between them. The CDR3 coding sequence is TGTGCCACCAGTGTGAAGGGGGATACGCAGTATTTT. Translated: CATSVKGDTQYF.

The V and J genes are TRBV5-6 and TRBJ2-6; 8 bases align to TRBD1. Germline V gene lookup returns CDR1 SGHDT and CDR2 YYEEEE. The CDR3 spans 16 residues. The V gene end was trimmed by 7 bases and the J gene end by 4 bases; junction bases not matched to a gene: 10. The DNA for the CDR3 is TGTGCCAGCCGCCTTGGACAGGGATCCGGGGCCAACGTCCTGACTTTC. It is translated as CASRLGQGSGANVLTF.

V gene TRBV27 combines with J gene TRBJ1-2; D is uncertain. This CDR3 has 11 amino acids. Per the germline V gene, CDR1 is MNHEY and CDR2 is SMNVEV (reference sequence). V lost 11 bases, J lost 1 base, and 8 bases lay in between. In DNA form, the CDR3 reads TGTGCCGGACGGGTTAACTATGGCTACACCTTC. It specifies CAGRVNYGYTF.

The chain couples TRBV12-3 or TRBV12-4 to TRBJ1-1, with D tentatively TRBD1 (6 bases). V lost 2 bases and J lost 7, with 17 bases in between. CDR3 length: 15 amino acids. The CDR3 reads CASSLLTSGQNEAFF. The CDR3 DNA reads TGTGCCAGCAGTTTATTGACCTCCGGACAGAATGAAGCTTTCTTT.

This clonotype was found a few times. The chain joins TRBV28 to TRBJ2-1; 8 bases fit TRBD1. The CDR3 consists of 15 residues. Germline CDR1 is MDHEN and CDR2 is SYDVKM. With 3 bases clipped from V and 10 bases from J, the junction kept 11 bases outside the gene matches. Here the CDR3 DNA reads TGTGCCAGCAGTTTGGATGGCAGGGGGCTTAGGGAGCAGTTCTTC. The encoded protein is CASSLDGRGLREQFF.

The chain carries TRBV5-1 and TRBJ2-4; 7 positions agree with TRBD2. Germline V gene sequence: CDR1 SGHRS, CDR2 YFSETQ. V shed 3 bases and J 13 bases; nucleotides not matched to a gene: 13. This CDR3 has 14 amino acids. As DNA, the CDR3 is TGCGCCAGCAGCTCCAAGTCTGGGGGGGGTGAGCAGTACTTC. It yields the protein CASSSKSGGGEQYF.

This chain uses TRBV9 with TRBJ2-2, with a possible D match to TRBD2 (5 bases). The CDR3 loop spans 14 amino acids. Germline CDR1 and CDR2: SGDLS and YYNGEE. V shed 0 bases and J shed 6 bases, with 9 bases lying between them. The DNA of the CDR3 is TGTGCCAGCAGCGTAGATCCGGGATCCGGGGAGCTGTTTTTT. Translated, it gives CASSVDPGSGELFF.

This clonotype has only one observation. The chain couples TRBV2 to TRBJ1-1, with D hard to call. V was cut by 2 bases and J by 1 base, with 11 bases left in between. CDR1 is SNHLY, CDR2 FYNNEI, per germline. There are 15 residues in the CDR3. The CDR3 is CASSEIRYSNTEAFF. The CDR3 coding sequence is TGTGCCAGCAGTGAAATCCGGTATTCGAACACTGAAGCTTTCTTT.

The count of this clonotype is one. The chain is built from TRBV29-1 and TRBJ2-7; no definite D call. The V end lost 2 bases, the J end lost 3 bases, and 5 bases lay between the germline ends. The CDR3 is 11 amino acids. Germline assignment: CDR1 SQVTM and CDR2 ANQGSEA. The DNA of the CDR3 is TGCAGCGTTGAATACTACTACGAGCAGTACTTC. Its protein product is CSVEYYYEQYF.

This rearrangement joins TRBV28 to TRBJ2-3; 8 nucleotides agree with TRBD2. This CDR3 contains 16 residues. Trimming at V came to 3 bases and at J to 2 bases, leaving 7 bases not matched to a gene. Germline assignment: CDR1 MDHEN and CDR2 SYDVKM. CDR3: CASSFSSGGHTDTQYF. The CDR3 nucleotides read TGTGCCAGCAGTTTCTCCAGCGGGGGACACACAGATACGCAGTATTTT. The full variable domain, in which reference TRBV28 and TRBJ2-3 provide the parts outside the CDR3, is DVKVTQSSRYLVKRTGEKVFLECVQDMDHENMFWYRQDPGLGLRLIYFSYDVKMKEKGDIPEGYSVSREKKERFSLILESASTNQTSMYLCASSFSSGGHTDTQYFGPGTRLTVL.

The CDR3 bases are TGTGCCAGCAGCATACCCCCGGGACAGGGTCCCTACGAGCAGTACTTC. This translates into CASSIPPGQGPYEQYF. This sequence joins TRBV28 and TRBJ2-7; 9 nucleotides align to TRBD1. J lost 2 bases, V lost 6 bases, and 11 bases had no gene match. In germline, CDR1 is MDHEN, CDR2 SYDVKM. The CDR3 is made up of 16 amino acids.

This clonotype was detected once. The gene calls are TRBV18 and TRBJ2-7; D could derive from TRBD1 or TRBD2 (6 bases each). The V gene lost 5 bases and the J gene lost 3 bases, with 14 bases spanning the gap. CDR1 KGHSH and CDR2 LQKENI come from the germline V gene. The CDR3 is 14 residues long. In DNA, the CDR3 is TGTGCCAGCTCAAGGGGGGAAACGTTCTACGAGCAGTACTTC. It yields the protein CASSRGETFYEQYF. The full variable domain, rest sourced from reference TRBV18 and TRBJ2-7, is NAGVMQNPRHLVRRRGQEARLRCSPMKGHSHVYWYRQLPEEGLKFMVYLQKENIIDESGMPKERFSAEFPKEGPSILRIQQVVRGDSAAYFCASSRGETFYEQYFGPGTRLTVT.

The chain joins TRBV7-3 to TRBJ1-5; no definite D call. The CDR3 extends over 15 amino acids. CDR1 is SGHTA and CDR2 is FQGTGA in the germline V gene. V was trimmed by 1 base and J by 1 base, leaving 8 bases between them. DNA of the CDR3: TGTGCCAGCAGCTTAAATGCGGGGAGCAATCAGCCCCAGCATTTT. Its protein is CASSLNAGSNQPQHF.

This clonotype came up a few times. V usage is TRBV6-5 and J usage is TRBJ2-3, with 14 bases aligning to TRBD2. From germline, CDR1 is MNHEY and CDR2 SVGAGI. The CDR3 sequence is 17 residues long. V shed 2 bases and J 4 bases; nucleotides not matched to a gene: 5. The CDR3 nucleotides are TGTGCCAGCAGTTACGGTGGGACTAGCGGGGGTTCAGATACGCAGTATTTT. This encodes CASSYGGTSGGSDTQYF.

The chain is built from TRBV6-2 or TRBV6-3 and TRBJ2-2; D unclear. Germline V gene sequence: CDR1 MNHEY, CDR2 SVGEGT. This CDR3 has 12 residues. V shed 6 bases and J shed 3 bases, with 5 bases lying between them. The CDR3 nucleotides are TGTGCCAGCAGCGGGCACACCGGGGAGCTGTTTTTT. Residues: CASSGHTGELFF.

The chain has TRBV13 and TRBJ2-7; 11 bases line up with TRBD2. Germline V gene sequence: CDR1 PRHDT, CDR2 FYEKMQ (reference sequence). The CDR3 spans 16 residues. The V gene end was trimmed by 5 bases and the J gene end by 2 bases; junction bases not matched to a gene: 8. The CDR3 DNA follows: TGTGCCAGCAGCCTCCATAGCGGGAGGGACCCCTACGAGCAGTACTTC. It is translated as CASSLHSGRDPYEQYF.